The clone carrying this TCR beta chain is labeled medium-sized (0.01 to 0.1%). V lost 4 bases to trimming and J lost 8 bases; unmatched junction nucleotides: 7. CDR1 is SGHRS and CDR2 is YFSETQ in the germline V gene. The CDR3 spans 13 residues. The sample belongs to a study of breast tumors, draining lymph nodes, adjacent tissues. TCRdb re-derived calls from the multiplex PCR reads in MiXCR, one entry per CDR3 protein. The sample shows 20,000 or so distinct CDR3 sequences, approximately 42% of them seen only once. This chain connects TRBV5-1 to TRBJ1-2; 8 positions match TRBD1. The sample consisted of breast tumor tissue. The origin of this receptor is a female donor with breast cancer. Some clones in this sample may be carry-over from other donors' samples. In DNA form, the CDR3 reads TGCGCCAGCAGCGGCGGGACAGGCTACGGCTACACCTTC. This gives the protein CASSGGTGYGYTF.